These T cell receptor beta chains were read from a single sample in a study of blood T cell repertoires in COVID-19. TCRdb's copy holds only in-frame clones and misses some; the assay was immunoSEQ multiplex PCR. Among 500,000 to 600,000 clones listed, 85% to 90% were seen once. The sample consisted of peripheral blood. Receptors originate from a woman in her forties or fifties with COVID-19, enrolled during active disease. Both conserved end residues are part of each CDR3. A D gene is named only where the DNA matches it firmly. Where a row states a size, it is once, few, many or the class of an expanded clone; other rows omit it.

clone size: -
J gene: TRBJ2-7
D gene: TRBD1
V gene: TRBV5-4
CDR3 protein: CASSFGTGPYEQYF
CDR3 DNA: TGTGCCAGCAGCTTCGGGACAGGACCCTACGAGCAGTACTTC

clone size: -
J gene: TRBJ2-7
D gene: -
V gene: TRBV5-6
CDR3 protein: CASSPPGTYEQYF
CDR3 DNA: TGTGCCAGCAGCCCCCCCGGGACCTACGAGCAGTACTTC

clone size: -
J gene: TRBJ2-5
D gene: TRBD1
V gene: TRBV7-9
CDR3 protein: CASSLGTVQETQYF
CDR3 DNA: TGTGCCAGCAGCTTGGGGACAGTCCAAGAGACCCAGTACTTC

clone size: -
J gene: TRBJ2-7
D gene: TRBD2
V gene: TRBV18
CDR3 protein: CASSPTGGGNYYEQYF
CDR3 DNA: TGTGCCAGCTCCCCAACCGGGGGGGGCAACTACTACGAGCAGTACTTC

clone size: -
J gene: TRBJ2-5
D gene: -
V gene: TRBV7-2
CDR3 protein: CASSYMTGAETQYF
CDR3 DNA: TGTGCCAGCAGCTATATGACAGGCGCAGAGACCCAGTACTTC

clone size: -
J gene: TRBJ2-1
D gene: -
V gene: TRBV7-9
CDR3 protein: CASTQEPNEQFF
CDR3 DNA: TGTGCCAGCACCCAAGAGCCCAATGAGCAGTTCTTC

clone size: once
J gene: TRBJ2-1
D gene: -
V gene: TRBV7-9
CDR3 protein: CASSPKQGGGQGSYNEQFF
CDR3 DNA: TGTGCCAGCAGCCCTAAGCAGGGAGGGGGTCAGGGCTCCTACAATGAGCAGTTCTTC

clone size: -
J gene: TRBJ2-2
D gene: TRBD1
V gene: TRBV6-2/TRBV6-3
CDR3 protein: CASNPGRGKNTGELFF
CDR3 DNA: TGTGCCAGCAACCCCGGCAGGGGGAAGAACACCGGGGAGCTGTTTTTT

clone size: once
J gene: TRBJ2-7
D gene: TRBD1
V gene: TRBV5-8
CDR3 protein: CASSRTGTSYEQYF
CDR3 DNA: TGTGCCAGCAGCCGGACAGGAACCTCCTACGAGCAGTACTTC

clone size: -
J gene: TRBJ2-7
D gene: TRBD1
V gene: TRBV6-1
CDR3 protein: CASSEGDRFPYEQYF
CDR3 DNA: TGTGCCAGCAGTGAGGGGGACAGATTCCCCTACGAGCAGTACTTC

clone size: -
J gene: TRBJ2-6
D gene: -
V gene: TRBV9
CDR3 protein: CASGGAGANVLTF
CDR3 DNA: TGTGCCAGCGGCGGGGCCGGGGCCAACGTCCTGACTTTC

clone size: -
J gene: TRBJ2-2
D gene: TRBD2
V gene: TRBV2
CDR3 protein: CARAGRGGRTGELFF
CDR3 DNA: TGTGCCCGCGCCGGGCGGGGGGGCCGGACCGGGGAGCTGTTTTTT

clone size: -
J gene: TRBJ1-1
D gene: -
V gene: TRBV6-6
CDR3 protein: CASRLGGEGRLAFF
CDR3 DNA: TGTGCCAGCAGACTGGGTGGGGAGGGTAGGCTGGCTTTCTTT

clone size: few
J gene: TRBJ2-7
D gene: -
V gene: TRBV30
CDR3 protein: CAWSVVGGGGYEQYF
CDR3 DNA: TGTGCCTGGAGTGTAGTCGGGGGAGGTGGCTACGAGCAGTACTTC

clone size: once
J gene: TRBJ2-5
D gene: TRBD1
V gene: TRBV3-1/TRBV3-2
CDR3 protein: CASSRTGAETQYF
CDR3 DNA: TGTGCCAGCAGCCGTACAGGGGCGGAGACCCAGTACTTC

clone size: -
J gene: TRBJ1-1
D gene: TRBD1
V gene: TRBV10-3
CDR3 protein: CAISPTGAGTEAFF
CDR3 DNA: TGTGCCATCAGCCCTACAGGGGCAGGGACTGAAGCTTTCTTT

clone size: -
J gene: TRBJ1-1
D gene: -
V gene: TRBV12-5
CDR3 protein: CASGLPTGGSGEAFF
CDR3 DNA: TGTGCTAGTGGTTTGCCCACGGGAGGATCCGGGGAAGCTTTCTTT

clone size: -
J gene: TRBJ2-5
D gene: TRBD2
V gene: TRBV5-6
CDR3 protein: CASSLGRGGAETQYF
CDR3 DNA: TGTGCCAGCAGCTTGGGGCGCGGGGGGGCAGAGACCCAGTACTTC

clone size: -
J gene: TRBJ2-3
D gene: TRBD2
V gene: TRBV7-8
CDR3 protein: CASAGGDTQYF
CDR3 DNA: TGTGCCAGCGCGGGAGGAGATACGCAGTATTTT

clone size: few
J gene: TRBJ2-7
D gene: -
V gene: TRBV30
CDR3 protein: CAWSRQSYEQYF
CDR3 DNA: TGTGCCTGGAGCAGACAGTCCTACGAGCAGTACTTC

clone size: -
J gene: TRBJ1-1
D gene: -
V gene: TRBV6-5
CDR3 protein: CASSLGTFRRAFF
CDR3 DNA: TGTGCCAGCAGCCTGGGGACATTTCGACGAGCTTTCTTT

clone size: -
J gene: TRBJ2-2
D gene: TRBD2
V gene: TRBV28
CDR3 protein: CASSSAGGPGTGELFF
CDR3 DNA: TGTGCCAGCAGTTCGGCGGGGGGGCCAGGAACCGGGGAGCTGTTTTTT

clone size: -
J gene: TRBJ1-1
D gene: TRBD1
V gene: TRBV7-9
CDR3 protein: CASSSRTGSYTEAFF
CDR3 DNA: TGTGCCAGCAGCTCTCGGACAGGGTCATACACTGAAGCTTTCTTT

clone size: -
J gene: TRBJ1-1
D gene: TRBD1
V gene: TRBV6-5
CDR3 protein: CASRVGTGRTAEAFF
CDR3 DNA: TGTGCCAGCAGGGTTGGGACAGGGCGTACCGCTGAAGCTTTCTTT

clone size: -
J gene: TRBJ1-2
D gene: TRBD1
V gene: TRBV6-5
CDR3 protein: CAAQTGALFPYTF
CDR3 DNA: TGTGCCGCCCAAACAGGGGCCTTATTCCCCTACACCTTC

clone size: -
J gene: TRBJ2-7
D gene: TRBD2
V gene: TRBV7-9
CDR3 protein: CASGLAGSSYEQYF
CDR3 DNA: TGTGCCAGCGGACTAGCCGGCAGCTCCTACGAGCAGTACTTC

clone size: -
J gene: TRBJ1-2
D gene: TRBD1
V gene: TRBV27
CDR3 protein: CASSLTGVNSNYGYTF
CDR3 DNA: TGTGCCAGCAGTTTGACAGGGGTCAACTCTAACTATGGCTACACCTTC

clone size: -
J gene: TRBJ2-7
D gene: -
V gene: TRBV27
CDR3 protein: CASSPFGTLSYEQYF
CDR3 DNA: TGTGCCAGCAGTCCTTTCGGGACACTCTCCTACGAGCAGTACTTC

clone size: -
J gene: TRBJ1-4
D gene: -
V gene: TRBV2
CDR3 protein: CASTLLGRETNEKLFF
CDR3 DNA: TGTGCCAGCACCCTCCTCGGGAGGGAAACTAATGAAAAACTGTTTTTT

clone size: -
J gene: TRBJ2-5
D gene: TRBD1
V gene: TRBV7-8
CDR3 protein: CASSLTGGETQYF
CDR3 DNA: TGTGCCAGCAGCCTCACAGGGGGTGAGACCCAGTACTTC